The 8 T cell receptor beta chains presented below share a single source sample, sequenced in a study of cytomegalovirus exposure and HLA in healthy donors. The PCR had 60 Vbeta and 13 Jbeta primers. Profiled with immunoSEQ multiplex PCR; TCRdb holds only in-frame clones, not every one. The sample has 150,000 to 200,000 clones; about 81% are singletons. Sequencing was done on a sample of PBMCs. These receptors were taken from a woman aged 18-30 years in good health and CMV-seropositive.

This clone has more than one count but fewer than ten. The V call is TRBV5-1, the J call TRBJ2-5, with 7 bases identical to TRBD1. Germline trimming cut 3 bases from V and 1 base from J; bases unmatched to any gene: 12. The CDR3 runs 17 residues. Germline V CDR1 and CDR2: SGHRS, YFSETQ. The CDR3 nucleotides are TGCGCCAGCAGCTCACCGACCAACGACAGGGTCCAAGAGACCCAGTACTTC. Its protein is CASSSPTNDRVQETQYF. Full variable domain (rest looked up from reference TRBV5-1 and TRBJ2-5): KAGVTQTPRYLIKTRGQQVTLSCSPISGHRSVSWYQQTPGQGLQFLFEYFSETQRNKGNFPGRFSGRQFSNSRSEMNVSTLELGDSALYLCASSSPTNDRVQETQYFGPGTRLLVL.

The V call is TRBV5-3, the J call TRBJ1-2; 7 bases agree with TRBD1. TRBV5-3 is placed among ORFs of uncertain function. The CDR3 covers 17 residues. Trimming took 1 base from V and 8 from J; bases not matched to a gene: 17. The CDR3: CARSLPGRGGWAVGYTF. CDR3 DNA sequence: TGTGCCAGAAGCTTGCCTGGGAGAGGGGGCTGGGCTGTCGGCTACACCTTC.

The chain has TRBV6-1 and TRBJ2-3; tentative D call: TRBD2 (5 bases). This CDR3 region has 11 residues. V was cut by 6 bases and J by 10 bases, with 11 bases left in between. The germline V gene has CDR1 MNHNS and CDR2 SASEGT. CDR3 amino acids: CASRDWRAQYF. CDR3 sequence (DNA): TGTGCCAGCAGGGACTGGCGGGCGCAGTATTTT.

The chain joins TRBV19 to TRBJ1-1, with D possibly TRBD1 on 5 matching bases. The CDR3 is made up of 13 amino acids. Trimming took 5 bases from V and 5 from J, leaving 12 bases between them. Germline V CDR1 and CDR2: LNHDA, SQIVND (reference sequence). This CDR3 reads CASSAGVRTEAFF. The CDR3 region has the DNA TGTGCCAGTAGTGCGGGGGTGAGGACTGAAGCTTTCTTT.

This chain uses TRBV4-3 with TRBJ2-1; maybe TRBD2 (5 bases). Trimming stripped 0 bases from V and 5 bases from J, with 11 bases between. Per germline, CDR1 LGHNA and CDR2 YSLEER. The CDR3 contains 15 residues. CDR3 sequence reads: CASSQEWRQNNEQFF. The CDR3 region has the DNA TGCGCCAGCAGCCAAGAGTGGAGGCAGAACAATGAGCAGTTCTTC.

As to this clone: Additional DNA sequences in this sample encode the identical CDR3. The V gene is TRBV6-5, the J gene TRBJ1-1; tentatively, D is TRBD1 (6 bases). Trimming took 4 bases from V and 6 from J, leaving 12 bases between them. Germline loops: CDR1 MNHEY, CDR2 SVGAGI. This CDR3 is 13 amino acids long. The CDR3 protein is CASSLQGGAEAFF. DNA for the CDR3: TGTGCCAGCAGTTTACAGGGAGGGGCTGAAGCTTTCTTT.

The rearrangement joins TRBV19 to TRBJ2-7; a weak D match, TRBD1 (6 bases). Germline CDR1 is LNHDA and CDR2 is SQIVND (reference sequence). V was clipped by 5 bases and J by 6 bases, with 11 bases between them. The length of the CDR3 is 12 residues. The CDR3 loop is CASSQGLGEQYF. For the CDR3, the DNA is TGTGCCAGTAGTCAGGGGCTCGGCGAGCAGTACTTC.

The chain links TRBV5-4 to TRBJ2-2; 8 bases line up with TRBD1. Germline trimming cut 5 bases from V and 0 bases from J; bases unmatched to any gene: 6. The CDR3 sequence is 16 residues long. The germline V gene encodes CDR1 SGHNT and CDR2 YYREEE (reference sequence). CDR3 nucleotides: TGTGCCAGCAGACCCGACAGGGGCGCGAACACCGGGGAGCTGTTTTTT. It codes for CASRPDRGANTGELFF.